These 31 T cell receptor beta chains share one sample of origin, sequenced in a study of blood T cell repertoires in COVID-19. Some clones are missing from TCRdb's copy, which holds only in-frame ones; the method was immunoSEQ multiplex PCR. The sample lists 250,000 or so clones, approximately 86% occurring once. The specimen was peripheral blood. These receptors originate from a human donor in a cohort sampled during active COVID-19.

The CDR3 reads CASSEGGLAESIYEQYF. The CDR3, as DNA: TGCGCCAGCAGTGAGGGGGGACTAGCGGAATCGATCTACGAGCAGTACTTC. V and J are TRBV10-2 and TRBJ2-7; 11 nucleotides align to TRBD2. V gave up 2 bases and J gave up 3 bases; unmatched junction bases: 9. Per the germline V gene, CDR1 is WSHSY and CDR2 is SAAADI. This CDR3 is 17 amino acids long.

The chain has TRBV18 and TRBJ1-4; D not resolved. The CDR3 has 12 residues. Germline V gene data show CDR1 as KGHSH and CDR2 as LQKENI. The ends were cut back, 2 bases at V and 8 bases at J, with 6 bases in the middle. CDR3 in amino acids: CASSPAEEKLFF. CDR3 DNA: TGTGCCAGCTCACCAGCGGAGGAAAAACTGTTTTTT. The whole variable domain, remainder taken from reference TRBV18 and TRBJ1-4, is NAGVMQNPRHLVRRRGQEARLRCSPMKGHSHVYWYRQLPEEGLKFMVYLQKENIIDESGMPKERFSAEFPKEGPSILRIQQVVRGDSAAYFCASSPAEEKLFFGSGTQLSVL.

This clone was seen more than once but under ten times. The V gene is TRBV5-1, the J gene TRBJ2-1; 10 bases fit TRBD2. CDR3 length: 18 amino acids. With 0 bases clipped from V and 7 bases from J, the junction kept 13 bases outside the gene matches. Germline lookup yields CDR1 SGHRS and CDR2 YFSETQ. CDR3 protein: CASSLEVRASGSRNEQFF. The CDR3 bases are TGCGCCAGCAGCTTGGAGGTTCGGGCTAGCGGGAGTAGAAATGAGCAGTTCTTC.

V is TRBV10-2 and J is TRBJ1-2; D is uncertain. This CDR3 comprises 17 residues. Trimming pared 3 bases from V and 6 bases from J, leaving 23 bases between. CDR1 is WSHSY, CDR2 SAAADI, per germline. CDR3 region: CASSDFSGFPDGDGYTF. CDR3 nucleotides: TGCGCCAGCAGTGATTTTTCCGGGTTTCCCGACGGGGATGGCTACACCTTC.

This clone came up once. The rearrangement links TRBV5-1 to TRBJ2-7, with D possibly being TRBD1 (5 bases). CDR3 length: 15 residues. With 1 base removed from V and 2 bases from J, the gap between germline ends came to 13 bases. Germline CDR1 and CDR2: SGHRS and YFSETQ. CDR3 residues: CASSLLQGAAYEQYF. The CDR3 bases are TGCGCCAGCAGCTTGTTGCAGGGTGCGGCCTACGAGCAGTACTTC.

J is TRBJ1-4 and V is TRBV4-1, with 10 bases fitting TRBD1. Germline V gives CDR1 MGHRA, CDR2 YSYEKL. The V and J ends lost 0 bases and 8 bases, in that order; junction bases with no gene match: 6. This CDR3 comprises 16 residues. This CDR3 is CASSQDEGTGDEKLFF. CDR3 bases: TGCGCCAGCAGCCAAGATGAAGGGACAGGGGACGAAAAACTGTTTTTT.

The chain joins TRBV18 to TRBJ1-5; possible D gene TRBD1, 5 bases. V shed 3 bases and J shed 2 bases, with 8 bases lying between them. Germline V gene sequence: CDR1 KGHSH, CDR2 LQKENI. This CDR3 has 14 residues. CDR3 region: CASSPDMGNQPQHF. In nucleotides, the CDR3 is TGTGCCAGCTCACCGGACATGGGCAATCAGCCCCAGCATTTT.

CDR3: CASSRGASYEQYF. DNA for the CDR3: TGTGCCAGCAGCCGGGGGGCGTCCTACGAGCAGTACTTC. This chain connects TRBV5-4 to TRBJ2-7; perhaps TRBD2 as D (7 bases). Per germline, CDR1 SGHNT and CDR2 YYREEE (reference sequence). There are 13 residues in the CDR3. Deletions cut 4 bases from V and 1 base from J, with 9 bases between.

CDR3 amino acids: CASSESSRGIRVNTQYF. DNA of the CDR3: TGTGCCAGCAGTGAGTCTAGCCGAGGTATTCGGGTGAATACGCAGTATTTT. This rearrangement joins TRBV6-1 to TRBJ2-3; possible D gene TRBD2, 5 bases. Deletions cut 3 bases from V and 7 bases from J, with 23 bases between. The CDR3 is made up of 17 amino acids. CDR1 MNHNS and CDR2 SASEGT come from the germline V gene.

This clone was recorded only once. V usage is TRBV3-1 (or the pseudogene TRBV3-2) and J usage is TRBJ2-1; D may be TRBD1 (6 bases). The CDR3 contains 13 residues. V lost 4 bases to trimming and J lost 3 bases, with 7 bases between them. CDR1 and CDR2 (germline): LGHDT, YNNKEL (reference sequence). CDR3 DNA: TGTGCCAGCAGCCGGGACAACTACAATGAGCAGTTCTTC. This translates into CASSRDNYNEQFF.

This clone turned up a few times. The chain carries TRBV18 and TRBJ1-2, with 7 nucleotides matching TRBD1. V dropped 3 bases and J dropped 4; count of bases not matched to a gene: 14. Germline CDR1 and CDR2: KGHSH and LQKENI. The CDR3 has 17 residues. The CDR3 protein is CASSPGLPQGGFYGYTF. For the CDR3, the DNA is TGTGCCAGCTCACCGGGACTTCCCCAAGGGGGCTTCTATGGCTACACCTTC.

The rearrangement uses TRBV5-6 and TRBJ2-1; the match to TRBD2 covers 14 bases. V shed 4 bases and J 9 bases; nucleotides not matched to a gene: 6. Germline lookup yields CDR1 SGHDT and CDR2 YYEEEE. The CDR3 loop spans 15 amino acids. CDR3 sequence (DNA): TGTGCCAGCAGCCGTGGACTAGCGGGAGGAGTTGAGCAGTTCTTC. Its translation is CASSRGLAGGVEQFF.

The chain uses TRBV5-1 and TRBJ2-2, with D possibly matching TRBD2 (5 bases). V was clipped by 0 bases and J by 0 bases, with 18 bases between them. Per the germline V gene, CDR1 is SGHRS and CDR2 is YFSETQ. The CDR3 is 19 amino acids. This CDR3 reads CASSLDPGGYPPNTGELFF. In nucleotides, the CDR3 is TGCGCCAGCAGCTTGGACCCTGGAGGTTACCCCCCGAACACCGGGGAGCTGTTTTTT.

CDR3 nucleotides: TGTGCCAGCAGCTTAGATCGGGTTTTGGAGACCCAGTACTTC. Its protein is CASSLDRVLETQYF. The chain couples TRBV7-9 to TRBJ2-5; D is unresolved. V was pared by 1 base and J by 5 bases, with 11 bases between. Looked up from germline, CDR1 is SEHNR and CDR2 is FQNEAQ (reference sequence). The CDR3 spans 14 residues.

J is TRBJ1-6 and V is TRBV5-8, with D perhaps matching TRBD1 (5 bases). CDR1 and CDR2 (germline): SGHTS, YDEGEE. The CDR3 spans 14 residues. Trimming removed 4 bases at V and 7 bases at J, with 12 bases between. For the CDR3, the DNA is TGTGCCAGCAGCCGGGGACTCGACAATTCACCCCTCCACTTT. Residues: CASSRGLDNSPLHF. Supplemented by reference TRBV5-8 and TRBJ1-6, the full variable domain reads EAGVTQSPTHLIKTRGQQATLRCSPISGHTSVYWYQQALGLGLQFLLWYDEGEERNRGNFPPRFSGRQFPNYSSELNVNALELEDSALYLCASSRGLDNSPLHFGNGTRLTVT.

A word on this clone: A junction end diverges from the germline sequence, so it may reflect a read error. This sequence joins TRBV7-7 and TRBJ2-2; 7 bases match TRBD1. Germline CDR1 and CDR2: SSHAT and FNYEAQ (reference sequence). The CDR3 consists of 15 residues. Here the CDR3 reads CASSPQQGVSGELFF. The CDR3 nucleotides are TGTGCTAGCAGCCCCCAGCAGGGGGTTAGCGGGGAGCTGTTTTTT.

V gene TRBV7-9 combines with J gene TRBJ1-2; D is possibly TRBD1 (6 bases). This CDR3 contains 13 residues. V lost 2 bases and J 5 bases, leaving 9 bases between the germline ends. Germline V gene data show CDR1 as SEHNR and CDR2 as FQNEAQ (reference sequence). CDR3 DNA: TGTGCCAGCAGCTTAAACAGGGCTTATGGCTACACCTTC. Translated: CASSLNRAYGYTF.

The CDR3 here is CASRQSTGGLGKLFF. CDR3 nucleotides: TGTGCCAGCAGACAATCAACAGGGGGCTTGGGAAAACTGTTTTTT. This sequence joins TRBV28 and TRBJ1-4; 9 bases line up with TRBD1. Germline V gene lookup returns CDR1 MDHEN and CDR2 SYDVKM. The ends lost 6 bases at V and 10 bases at J; junction bases unmatched: 12. The CDR3 runs to 15 residues.

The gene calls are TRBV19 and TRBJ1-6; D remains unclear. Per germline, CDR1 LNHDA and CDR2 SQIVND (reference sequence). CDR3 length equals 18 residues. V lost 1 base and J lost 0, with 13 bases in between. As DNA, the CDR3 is TGTGCCAGTAGTATAGCCGGACTGAAAAGCTCCTATAATTCACCCCTCCACTTT. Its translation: CASSIAGLKSSYNSPLHF.

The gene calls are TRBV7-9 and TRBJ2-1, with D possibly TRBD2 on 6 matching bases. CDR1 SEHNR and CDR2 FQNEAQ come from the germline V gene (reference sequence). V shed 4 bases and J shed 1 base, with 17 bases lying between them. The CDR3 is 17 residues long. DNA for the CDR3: TGTGCCAGCAGCTCAATTTTAGCGGAGAGATCCTACAATGAGCAGTTCTTC. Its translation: CASSSILAERSYNEQFF.

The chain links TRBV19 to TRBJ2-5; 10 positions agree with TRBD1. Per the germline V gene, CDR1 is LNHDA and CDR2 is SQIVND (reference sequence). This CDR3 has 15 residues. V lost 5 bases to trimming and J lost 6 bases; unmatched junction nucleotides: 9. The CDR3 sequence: CASSAFPGQGKTQYF. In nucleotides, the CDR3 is TGTGCCAGTAGTGCCTTTCCGGGACAGGGGAAGACCCAGTACTTC.

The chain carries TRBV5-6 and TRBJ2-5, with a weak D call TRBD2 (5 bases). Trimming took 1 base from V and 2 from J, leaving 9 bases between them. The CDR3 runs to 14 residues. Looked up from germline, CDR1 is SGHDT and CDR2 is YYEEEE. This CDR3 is CASSLPGTQETQYF. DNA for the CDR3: TGTGCCAGCAGCTTGCCGGGAACTCAAGAGACCCAGTACTTC.

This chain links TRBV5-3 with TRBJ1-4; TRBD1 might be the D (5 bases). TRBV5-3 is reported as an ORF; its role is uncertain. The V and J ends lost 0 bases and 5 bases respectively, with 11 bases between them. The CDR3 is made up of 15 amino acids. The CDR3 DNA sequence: TGTGCCAGAAGCTTGGGAGCGGGACGAAATGAAAAACTGTTTTTT. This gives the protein CARSLGAGRNEKLFF.

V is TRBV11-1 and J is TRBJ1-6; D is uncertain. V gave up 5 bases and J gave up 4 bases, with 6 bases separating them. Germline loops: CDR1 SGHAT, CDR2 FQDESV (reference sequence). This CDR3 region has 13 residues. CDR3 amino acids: CASSRSYNSPLHF. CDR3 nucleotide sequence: TGTGCCAGCAGCCGGAGTTATAATTCACCCCTCCACTTT.

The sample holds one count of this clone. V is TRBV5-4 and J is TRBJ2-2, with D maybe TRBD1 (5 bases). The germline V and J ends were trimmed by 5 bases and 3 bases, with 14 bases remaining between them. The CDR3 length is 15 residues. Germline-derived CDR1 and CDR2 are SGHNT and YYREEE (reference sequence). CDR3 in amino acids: CASRQSGRDTGELFF. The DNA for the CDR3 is TGTGCCAGCAGGCAAAGTGGCAGGGACACCGGGGAGCTGTTTTTT. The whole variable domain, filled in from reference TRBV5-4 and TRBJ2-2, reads ETGVTQSPTHLIKTRGQQVTLRCSSQSGHNTVSWYQQALGQGPQFIFQYYREEENGRGNFPPRFSGLQFPNYSSELNVNALELDDSALYLCASRQSGRDTGELFFGEGSRLTVL.

CDR3 coding DNA: TGTGCCAGCAGCCAAGGATCAGACAGGGGGCTAGGTGGCTACACCTTC. Translated, it gives CASSQGSDRGLGGYTF. The chain links TRBV3-1 (or the pseudogene TRBV3-2) to TRBJ1-2; 10 bases map to TRBD1. Germline V gives CDR1 LGHDT, CDR2 YNNKEL (reference sequence). With 1 base clipped from V and 7 bases from J, the junction kept 9 bases outside the gene matches. This CDR3 contains 16 residues.

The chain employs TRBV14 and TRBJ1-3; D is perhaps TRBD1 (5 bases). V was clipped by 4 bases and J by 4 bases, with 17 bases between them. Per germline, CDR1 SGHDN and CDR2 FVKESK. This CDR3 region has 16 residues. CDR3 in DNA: TGTGCCAGCAGCCCGGGTCTCGGGGGTTTGGGAAACACCATATATTTT. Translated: CASSPGLGGLGNTIYF.

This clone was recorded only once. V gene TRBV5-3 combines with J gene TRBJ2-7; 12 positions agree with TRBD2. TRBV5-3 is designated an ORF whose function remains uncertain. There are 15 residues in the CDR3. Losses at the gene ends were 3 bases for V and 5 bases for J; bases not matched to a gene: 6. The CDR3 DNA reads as TGTGCCAGAAGCTCTCCTAGCGGGGGGGCAAACGAGCAGTACTTC. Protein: CARSSPSGGANEQYF.

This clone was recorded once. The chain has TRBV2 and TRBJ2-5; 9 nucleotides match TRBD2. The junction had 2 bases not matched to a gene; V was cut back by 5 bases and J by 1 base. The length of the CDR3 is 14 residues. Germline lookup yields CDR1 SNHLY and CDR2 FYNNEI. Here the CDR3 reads CASSLTSGQETQYF. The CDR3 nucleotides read TGTGCCAGCAGTCTGACTAGCGGCCAAGAGACCCAGTACTTC.

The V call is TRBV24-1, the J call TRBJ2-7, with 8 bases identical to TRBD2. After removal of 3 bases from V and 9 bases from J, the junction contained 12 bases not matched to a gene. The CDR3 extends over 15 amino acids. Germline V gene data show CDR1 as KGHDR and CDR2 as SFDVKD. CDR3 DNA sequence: TGTGCCACCAGTGATGGAGCGGGAGCGGTTGTCGCGCAGTACTTC. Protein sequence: CATSDGAGAVVAQYF.

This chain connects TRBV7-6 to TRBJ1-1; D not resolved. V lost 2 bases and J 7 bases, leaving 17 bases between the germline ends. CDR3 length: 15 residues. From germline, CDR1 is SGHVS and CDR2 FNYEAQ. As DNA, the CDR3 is TGTGCCAGCAGCTTACTAAATCGGGGATCGGGTGAAGCTTTCTTT. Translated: CASSLLNRGSGEAFF.